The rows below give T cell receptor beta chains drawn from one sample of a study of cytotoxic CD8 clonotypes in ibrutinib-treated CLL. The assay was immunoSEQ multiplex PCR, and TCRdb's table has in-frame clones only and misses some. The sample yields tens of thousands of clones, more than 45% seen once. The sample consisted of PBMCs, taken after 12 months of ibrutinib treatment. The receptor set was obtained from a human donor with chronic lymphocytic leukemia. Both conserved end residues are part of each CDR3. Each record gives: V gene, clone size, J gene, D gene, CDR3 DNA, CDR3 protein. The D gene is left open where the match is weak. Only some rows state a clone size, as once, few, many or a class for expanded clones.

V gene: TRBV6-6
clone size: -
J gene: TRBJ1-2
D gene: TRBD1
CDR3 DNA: TGTGCCAGCAGTTACTCCGTACAGGGGGTTAATGGCTACACCTTC
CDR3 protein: CASSYSVQGVNGYTF

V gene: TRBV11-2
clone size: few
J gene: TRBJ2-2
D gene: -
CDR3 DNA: TGTGCCAGCAGCTTTAACGGAGTGGGGGTCGGGACCGGGGAGCTGTTTTTT
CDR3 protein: CASSFNGVGVGTGELFF

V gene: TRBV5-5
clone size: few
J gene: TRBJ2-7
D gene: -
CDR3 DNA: TGTGCCAGCAGTGGTCTAGGCTACGAGCAGTACTTC
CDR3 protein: CASSGLGYEQYF

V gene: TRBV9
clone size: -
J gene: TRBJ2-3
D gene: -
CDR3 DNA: TGTGCCAGCAGCTCAAGGGGTAGCACAGATACGCAGTATTTT
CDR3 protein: CASSSRGSTDTQYF

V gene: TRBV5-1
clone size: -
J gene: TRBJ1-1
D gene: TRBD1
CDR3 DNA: TGCGCCAGCAGCTTGGCTAAGGGGGCGGGTAGGACTGAAGCTTTCTTT
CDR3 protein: CASSLAKGAGRTEAFF

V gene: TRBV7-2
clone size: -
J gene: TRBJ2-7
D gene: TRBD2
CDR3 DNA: TGTGCCAGCAGCTTAGGAATAGCGGGAGGGTCCTACGAGCAGTACTTC
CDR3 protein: CASSLGIAGGSYEQYF

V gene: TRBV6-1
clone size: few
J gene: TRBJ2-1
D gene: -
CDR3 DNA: TGTGCCAGCAGTGAAGGCGGAGGGGGGTACAATGAGCAGTTCTTC
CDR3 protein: CASSEGGGGYNEQFF

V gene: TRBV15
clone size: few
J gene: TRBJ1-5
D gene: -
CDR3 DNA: TGTGCCACCTCGACCGGGGCCTATAGCAATCAGCCCCAGCATTTT
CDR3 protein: CATSTGAYSNQPQHF

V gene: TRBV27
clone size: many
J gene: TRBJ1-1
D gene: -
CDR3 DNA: TGTGCCAGCAGACTCGACAGGCCGAACACTGAAGCTTTCTTT
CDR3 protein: CASRLDRPNTEAFF

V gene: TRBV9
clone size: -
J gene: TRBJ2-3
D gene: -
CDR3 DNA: TGTGCCAGCAGCGGGACGATCGATACGCAGTATTTT
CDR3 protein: CASSGTIDTQYF

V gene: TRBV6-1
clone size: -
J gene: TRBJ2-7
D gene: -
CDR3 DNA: TGTGCCAGCAGCGGACGGAACCCTAGGGTGCCCGAGCAGTACTTC
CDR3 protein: CASSGRNPRVPEQYF

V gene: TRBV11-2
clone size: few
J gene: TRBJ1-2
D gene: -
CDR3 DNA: TGTGCCAGCAGCTCACCGGGACTGAATTATGGCTACACCTTC
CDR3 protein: CASSSPGLNYGYTF

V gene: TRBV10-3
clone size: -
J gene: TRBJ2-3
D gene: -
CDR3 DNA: TGTGCCATCAACAGATCAAAGGGAGATACGCAGTATTTT
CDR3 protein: CAINRSKGDTQYF

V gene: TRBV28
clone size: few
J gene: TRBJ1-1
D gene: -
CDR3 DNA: TGTGCCAGCAGTAATACAGAGAACACTGAAGCTTTCTTT
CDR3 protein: CASSNTENTEAFF

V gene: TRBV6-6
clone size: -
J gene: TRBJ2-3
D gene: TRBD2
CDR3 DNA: TGTGCCAGCAGATCCGGACTAGACCGGGATACGCAGTATTTT
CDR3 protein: CASRSGLDRDTQYF

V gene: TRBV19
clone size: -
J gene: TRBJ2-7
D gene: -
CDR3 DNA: TGTGCCAGTAGTGCGCAGGAACCGGCGGGGGAGCAGTACTTC
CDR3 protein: CASSAQEPAGEQYF

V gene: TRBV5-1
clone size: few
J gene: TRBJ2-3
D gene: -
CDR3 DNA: TGCGCCAGCAGCCTCAGGGAAACAGATACGCAGTATTTT
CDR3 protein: CASSLRETDTQYF

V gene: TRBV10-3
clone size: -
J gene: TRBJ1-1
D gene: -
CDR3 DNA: TGTGCCATCAGAACCGGGAACACTGAAGCTTTCTTT
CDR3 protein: CAIRTGNTEAFF

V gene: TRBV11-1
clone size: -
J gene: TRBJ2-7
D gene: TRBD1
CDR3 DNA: TGTGCCAGCAGCTTCGTTGCTCCGGGACAGGGGCGCGAGCAGTACTTC
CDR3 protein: CASSFVAPGQGREQYF

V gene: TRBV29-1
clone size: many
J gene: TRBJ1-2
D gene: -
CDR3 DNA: TGCAGCGTTGAGGGGGGAGCTAACTATGGCTACACCTTC
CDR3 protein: CSVEGGANYGYTF

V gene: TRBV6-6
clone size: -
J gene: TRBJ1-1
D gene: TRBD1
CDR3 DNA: TGTGCCAGCAGCTTTGACAGGGGGAACACTGAAGCTTTCTTT
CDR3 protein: CASSFDRGNTEAFF

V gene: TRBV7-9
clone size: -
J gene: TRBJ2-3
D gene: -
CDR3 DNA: TGTGCCAGCAGCTTAGGAGCCCCCGATACGCAGTATTTT
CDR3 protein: CASSLGAPDTQYF

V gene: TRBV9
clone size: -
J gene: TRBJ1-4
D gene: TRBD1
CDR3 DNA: TGTGCCAGCAGCGGGAGGACAGGGGGGAATGAAAAACTGTTTTTT
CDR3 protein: CASSGRTGGNEKLFF

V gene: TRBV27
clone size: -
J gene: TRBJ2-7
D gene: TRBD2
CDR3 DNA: TGTGCCAGCAACTCCGGGACTAGCGGGAATACCCTACGCGAGCAGTACTTC
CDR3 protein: CASNSGTSGNTLREQYF

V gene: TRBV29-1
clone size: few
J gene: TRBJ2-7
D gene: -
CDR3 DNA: TGCAGCCCGAAGTTGGGGGAGGCGTTTTACGAGCAGTACTTC
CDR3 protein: CSPKLGEAFYEQYF

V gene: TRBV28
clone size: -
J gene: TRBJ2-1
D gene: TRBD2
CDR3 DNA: TGTGCCAGCGCTACGCCGACGGGAGGGTACAATGAGCAGTTCTTC
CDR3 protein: CASATPTGGYNEQFF

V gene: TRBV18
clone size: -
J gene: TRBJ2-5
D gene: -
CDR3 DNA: TGTGCCAGCTCACCGGAAGAGACCCAGTACTTC
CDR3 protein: CASSPEETQYF

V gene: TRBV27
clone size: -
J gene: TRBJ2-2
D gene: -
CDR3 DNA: TGTGCCAGCTGGGCGACAGCCACCGGGGAGCTGTTTTTT
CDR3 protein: CASWATATGELFF

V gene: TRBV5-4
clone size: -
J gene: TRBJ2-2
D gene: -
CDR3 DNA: TGTGCCAGCAGCTTGGGGCCAGACAACACCGGGGAGCTGTTTTTT
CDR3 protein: CASSLGPDNTGELFF

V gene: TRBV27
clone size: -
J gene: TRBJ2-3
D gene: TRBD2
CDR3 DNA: TGTGCCAGCAGCACCGGGCACCTAGCGGGAGTTACAGATACGCAGTATTTT
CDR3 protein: CASSTGHLAGVTDTQYF

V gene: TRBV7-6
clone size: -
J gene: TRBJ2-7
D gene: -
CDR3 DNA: TGTGCCAGCAGCTTAGTCTCCTACGAGCAGTACTTC
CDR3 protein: CASSLVSYEQYF

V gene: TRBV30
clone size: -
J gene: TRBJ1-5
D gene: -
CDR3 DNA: TGTGCCTGGAGTGTAAGGGGAAATCAGCCCCAGCATTTT
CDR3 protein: CAWSVRGNQPQHF

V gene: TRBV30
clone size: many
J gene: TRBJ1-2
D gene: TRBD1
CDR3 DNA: TGTGCCTGGAGAGCCCTGGGACAGGGAGGCTATGGCTACACCTTC
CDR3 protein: CAWRALGQGGYGYTF

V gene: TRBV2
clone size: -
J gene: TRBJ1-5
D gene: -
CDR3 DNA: TGTGCCAGCAGTGGGGGGGTTAGCAATCAGCCCCAGCATTTT
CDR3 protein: CASSGGVSNQPQHF

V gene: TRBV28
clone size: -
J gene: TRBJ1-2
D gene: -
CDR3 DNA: TGTGCCAGCACCCTATACGGCTATGGCTACACCTTC
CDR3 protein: CASTLYGYGYTF

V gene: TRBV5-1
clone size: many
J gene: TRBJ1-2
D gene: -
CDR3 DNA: TGCGCCAGCAGCGGCGGGACGGACTATGGCTACACCTTC
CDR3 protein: CASSGGTDYGYTF

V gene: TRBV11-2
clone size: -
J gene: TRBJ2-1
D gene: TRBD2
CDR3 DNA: TGTGCCAGCAGCTTAGATGGACTAGCGGGAAAGTTCTTC
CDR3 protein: CASSLDGLAGKFF

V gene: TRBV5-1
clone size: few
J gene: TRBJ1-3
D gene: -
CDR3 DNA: TGCGCCAGCAGCCCGCAGGACATGGGAAACACCATATATTTT
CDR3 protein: CASSPQDMGNTIYF

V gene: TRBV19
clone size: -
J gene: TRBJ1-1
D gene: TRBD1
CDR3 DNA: TGTGCCAGTAGTCTACAGACAGGGTTCACTGAAGCTTTCTTT
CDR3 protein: CASSLQTGFTEAFF

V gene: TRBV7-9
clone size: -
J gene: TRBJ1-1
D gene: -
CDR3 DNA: TGTGCCAGCAGCTCCCGGACTGGGCGGAGTGAAGCTTTCTTT
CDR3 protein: CASSSRTGRSEAFF

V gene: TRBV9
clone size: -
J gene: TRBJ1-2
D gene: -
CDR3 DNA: TGTGCCAGCAGCGAAACCACAGGGCCCCACGGCTACACCTTC
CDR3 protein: CASSETTGPHGYTF

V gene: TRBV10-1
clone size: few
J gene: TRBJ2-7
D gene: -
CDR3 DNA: TGCGCCCGCATGGGACGGATTTACGAGCAGTACTTC
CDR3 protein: CARMGRIYEQYF

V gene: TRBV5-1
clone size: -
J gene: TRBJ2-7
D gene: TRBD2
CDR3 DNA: TGCGCCAGCAGCTTGATAACTAGCGGGAGGGTTTACGAGCAGTACTTC
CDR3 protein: CASSLITSGRVYEQYF

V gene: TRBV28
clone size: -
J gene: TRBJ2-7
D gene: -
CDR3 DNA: TGTGCCAGCACTCCGACGGAGGTCTACGAGCAGTACTTC
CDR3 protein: CASTPTEVYEQYF

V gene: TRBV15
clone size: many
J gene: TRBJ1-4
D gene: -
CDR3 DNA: TGTGCCACCAGCGAAGGGGGGACGGGTAATGAAAAACTGTTTTTT
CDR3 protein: CATSEGGTGNEKLFF